Presented here are 5 T cell receptor beta chains from one specimen sequenced in a study of T cells after yellow fever vaccination. MiXCR, run by TCRdb on the 5' RACE reads, gives a single entry per CDR3 protein. The sample contains roughly 520,000 distinct CDR3 sequences, around a fifth of which appear only once. The source material was PBMCs, sampled approximately 22 days after the first yellow fever vaccination. The receptors originated from a man younger than 35 who received the YFV17D yellow fever vaccine.

There are a few counts of this clonotype. The rearrangement joins TRBV4-1 to TRBJ1-5; D is uncertain. The CDR3 has 17 amino acids. Germline values: CDR1 MGHRA, CDR2 YSYEKL. V was pared by 2 bases and J by 0 bases, with 14 bases between. CDR3 loop: CASSQKTAAGSNQPQHF. CDR3 in DNA: TGCGCCAGCAGCCAAAAAACGGCTGCGGGTAGCAATCAGCCCCAGCATTTT.

This clonotype has just a few counts. The V gene is TRBV29-1, the J gene TRBJ2-2, with D perhaps TRBD2 (5 bases). The V end was cut by 3 bases, the J end by 7 bases, with 12 bases between. CDR1 SQVTM and CDR2 ANQGSEA come from the germline V gene. This CDR3 is built from 13 residues. The chain's CDR3 is CSVDRSRDGELFF. CDR3 coding DNA: TGCAGCGTTGACCGTTCGAGGGACGGGGAGCTGTTTTTT.

The chain is built from TRBV20-1 and TRBJ2-5, with D unclear. The CDR3 loop spans 13 amino acids. The germline CDR1 and CDR2 sequences are DFQATT and SNEGSKA (reference sequence). Trimming took 2 bases from V and 1 from J, leaving 8 bases between them. The CDR3 sequence is CSARRVLQETQYF. In nucleotides, the CDR3 is TGCAGTGCTAGACGGGTCCTCCAAGAGACCCAGTACTTC.

This clonotype has just a few counts. J is TRBJ2-1 and V is TRBV7-9, with 7 bases aligning to TRBD2. CDR3 length equals 14 residues. The V and J ends lost 2 bases and 8 bases, in that order; junction bases with no gene match: 6. CDR1 SEHNR and CDR2 FQNEAQ come from the germline V gene (reference sequence). CDR3 DNA: TGTGCCAGCAGCTTACACCCTAGCGGATATGAGCAGTTCTTC. Translating it yields CASSLHPSGYEQFF.

This clonotype was observed a few times. This chain uses TRBV10-2 with TRBJ2-5; TRBD2 matches at 9 bases. V lost 3 bases and J lost 4; bases outside the gene matches: 9. The CDR3 consists of 16 residues. CDR1 WSHSY and CDR2 SAAADI come from the germline V gene. CDR3 bases: TGCGCCAGCAGTGAAGAAAAGCGGGGGGCCGTAGAGACCCAGTACTTC. It encodes CASSEEKRGAVETQYF.